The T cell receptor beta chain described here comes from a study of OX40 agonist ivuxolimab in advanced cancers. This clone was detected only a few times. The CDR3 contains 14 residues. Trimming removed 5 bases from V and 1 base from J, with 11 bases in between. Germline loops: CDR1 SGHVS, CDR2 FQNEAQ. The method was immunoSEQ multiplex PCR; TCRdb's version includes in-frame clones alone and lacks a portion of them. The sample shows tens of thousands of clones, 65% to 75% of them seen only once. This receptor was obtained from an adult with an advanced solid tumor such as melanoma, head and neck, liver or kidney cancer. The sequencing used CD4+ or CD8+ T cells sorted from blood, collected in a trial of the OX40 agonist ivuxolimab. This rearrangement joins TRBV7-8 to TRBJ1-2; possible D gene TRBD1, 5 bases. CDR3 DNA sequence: TGTGCCAGCAGCCCGGGACGGAATAACTATGGCTACACCTTC. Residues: CASSPGRNNYGYTF.